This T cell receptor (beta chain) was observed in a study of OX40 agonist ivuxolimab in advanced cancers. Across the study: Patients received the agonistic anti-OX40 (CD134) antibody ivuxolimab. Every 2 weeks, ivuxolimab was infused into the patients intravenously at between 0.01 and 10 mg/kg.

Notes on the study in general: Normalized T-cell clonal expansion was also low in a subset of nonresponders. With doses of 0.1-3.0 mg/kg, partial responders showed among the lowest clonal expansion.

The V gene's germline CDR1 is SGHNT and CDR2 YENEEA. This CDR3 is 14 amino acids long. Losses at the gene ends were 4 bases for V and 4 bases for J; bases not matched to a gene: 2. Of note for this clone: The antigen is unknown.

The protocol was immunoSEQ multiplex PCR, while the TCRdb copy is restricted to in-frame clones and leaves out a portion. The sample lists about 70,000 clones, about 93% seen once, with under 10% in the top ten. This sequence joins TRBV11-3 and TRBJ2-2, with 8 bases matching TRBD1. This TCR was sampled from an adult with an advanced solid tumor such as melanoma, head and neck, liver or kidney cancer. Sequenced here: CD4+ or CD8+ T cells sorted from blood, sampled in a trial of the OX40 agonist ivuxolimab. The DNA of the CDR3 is TGTGCCAGCAGCTGGACAGGGACCACCGGGGAGCTGTTTTTT. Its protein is CASSWTGTTGELFF. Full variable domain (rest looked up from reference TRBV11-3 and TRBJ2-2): EAGVVQSPRYKIIEKKQPVAFWCNPISGHNTLYWYLQNLGQGPELLIRYENEEAVDDSQLPKDRFSAERLKGVDSTLKIQPAELGDSAVYLCASSWTGTTGELFFGEGSRLTVL.